The present TCR beta chain was sequenced within a study of lymphopenia after photon versus proton radiotherapy. General study points: Photon-treated patients lost naive T cells and TCR diversity; proton-treated stayed stable.

Only a few counts were recorded for this clone. Antigen specificity is unknown. Profiled with immunoSEQ multiplex PCR; TCRdb holds only in-frame clones, not every one. Here the sample spans roughly 26,000 clones, about 80% being singletons. The junction had 4 bases not matched to a gene; V was cut back by 3 bases and J by 5 bases. Germline assignment: CDR1 LGHNA and CDR2 YSLEER. The CDR3 sequence is 13 residues long. This chain connects TRBV4-3 to TRBJ2-7; 7 bases align to TRBD1. The receptor's source is a man in his forties or fifties with gastric cancer. This specimen consisted of peripheral blood, obtained from a patient treated with photon-based radiotherapy. In DNA, the CDR3 is TGCGCCAGCAGCCAGAGTCAGGGGGACGAGCAGTACTTC. Its protein product is CASSQSQGDEQYF.